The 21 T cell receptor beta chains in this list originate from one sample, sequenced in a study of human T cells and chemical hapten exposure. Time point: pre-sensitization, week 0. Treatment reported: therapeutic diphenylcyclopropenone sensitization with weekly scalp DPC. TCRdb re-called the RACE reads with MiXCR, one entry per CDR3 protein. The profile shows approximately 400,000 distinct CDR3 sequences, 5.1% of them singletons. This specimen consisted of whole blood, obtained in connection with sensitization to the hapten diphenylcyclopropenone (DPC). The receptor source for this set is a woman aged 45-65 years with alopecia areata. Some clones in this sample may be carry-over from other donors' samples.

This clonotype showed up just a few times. The CDR3 coding sequence is TGTGCCACCAGCAGAGACCCTGGACTAGCGGGAGGGGAGCAGTTCTTC. It is translated as CATSRDPGLAGGEQFF. V usage is TRBV15 and J usage is TRBJ2-1, with 15 bases aligning to TRBD2. The CDR3 has 16 residues. Trimming took 0 bases from V and 10 from J; bases not matched to a gene: 4. Germline V gives CDR1 LNHNV, CDR2 YYDKDF (reference sequence).

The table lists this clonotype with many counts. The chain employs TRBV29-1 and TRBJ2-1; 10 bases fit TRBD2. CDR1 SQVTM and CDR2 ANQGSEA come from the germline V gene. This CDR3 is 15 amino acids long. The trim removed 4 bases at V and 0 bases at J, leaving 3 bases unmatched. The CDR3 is CSVAPSGSSYNEQFF. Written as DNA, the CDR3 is TGCAGCGTTGCTCCTAGCGGGAGCTCCTACAATGAGCAGTTCTTC.

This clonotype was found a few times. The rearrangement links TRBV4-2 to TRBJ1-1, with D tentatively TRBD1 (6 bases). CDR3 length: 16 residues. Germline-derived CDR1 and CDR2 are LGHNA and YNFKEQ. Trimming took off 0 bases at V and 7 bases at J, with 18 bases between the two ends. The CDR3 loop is CASSQEDGTTVLEAFF. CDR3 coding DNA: TGTGCCAGCAGCCAAGAAGACGGGACAACCGTACTTGAAGCTTTCTTT.

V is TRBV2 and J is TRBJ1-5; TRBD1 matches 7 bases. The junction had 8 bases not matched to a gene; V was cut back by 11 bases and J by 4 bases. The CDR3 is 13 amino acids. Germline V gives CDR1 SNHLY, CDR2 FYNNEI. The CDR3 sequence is CAGRQGRNQPQHF. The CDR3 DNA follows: TGTGCCGGCCGACAGGGTCGAAATCAGCCCCAGCATTTT.

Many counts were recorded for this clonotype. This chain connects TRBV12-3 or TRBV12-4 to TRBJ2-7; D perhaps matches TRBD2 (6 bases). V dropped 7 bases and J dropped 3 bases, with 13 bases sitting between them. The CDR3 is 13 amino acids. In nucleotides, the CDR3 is TGTGCCAGCACCGATGACGGGGGCTACGAGCAGTACTTC. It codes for CASTDDGGYEQYF.

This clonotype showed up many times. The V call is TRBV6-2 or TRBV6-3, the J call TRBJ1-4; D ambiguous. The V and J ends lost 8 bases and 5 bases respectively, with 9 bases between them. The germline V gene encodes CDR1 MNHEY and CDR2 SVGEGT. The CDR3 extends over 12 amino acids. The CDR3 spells CASEGLNEKLFF. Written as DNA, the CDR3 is TGTGCCAGCGAAGGACTAAATGAAAAACTGTTTTTT.

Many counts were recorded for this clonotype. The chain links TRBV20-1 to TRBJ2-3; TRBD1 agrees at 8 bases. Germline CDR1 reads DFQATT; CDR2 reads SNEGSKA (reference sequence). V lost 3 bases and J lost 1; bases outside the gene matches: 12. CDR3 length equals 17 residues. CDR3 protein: CSASAGGRLGGTDTQYF. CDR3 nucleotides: TGCAGTGCTAGTGCAGGGGGCCGTCTTGGGGGCACAGATACGCAGTATTTT.

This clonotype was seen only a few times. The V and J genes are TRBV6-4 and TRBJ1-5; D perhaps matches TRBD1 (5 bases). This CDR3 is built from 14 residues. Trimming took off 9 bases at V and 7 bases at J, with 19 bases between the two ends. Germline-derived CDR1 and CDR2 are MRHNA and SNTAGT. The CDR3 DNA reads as TGTGCCAGTCCTCCGGGGGTACAGAGACAGCCCCAGCATTTT. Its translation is CASPPGVQRQPQHF.

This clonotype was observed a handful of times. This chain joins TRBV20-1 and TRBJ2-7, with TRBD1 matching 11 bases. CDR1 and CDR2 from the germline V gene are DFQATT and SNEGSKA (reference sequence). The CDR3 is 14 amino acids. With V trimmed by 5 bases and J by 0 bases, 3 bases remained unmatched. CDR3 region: CSAGDRGYSYEQYF. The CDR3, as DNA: TGCAGTGCTGGGGACAGGGGGTACTCCTACGAGCAGTACTTC.

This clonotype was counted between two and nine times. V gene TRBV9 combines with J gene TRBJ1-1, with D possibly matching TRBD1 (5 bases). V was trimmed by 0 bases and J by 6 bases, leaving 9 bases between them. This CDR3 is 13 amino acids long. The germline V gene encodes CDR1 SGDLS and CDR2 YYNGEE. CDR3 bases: TGTGCCAGCAGCGTAGCAGGGCAGGCTGAAGCTTTCTTT. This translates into CASSVAGQAEAFF. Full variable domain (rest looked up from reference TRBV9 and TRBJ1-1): DSGVTQTPKHLITATGQRVTLRCSPRSGDLSVYWYQQSLDQGLQFLIQYYNGEERAKGNILERFSAQQFPDLHSELNLSSLELGDSALYFCASSVAGQAEAFFGQGTRLTVV.

The CDR3 bases are TGTGCCAGCAGTGGGGACAGGGGGAGAGATACGCAGTATTTT. It yields the protein CASSGDRGRDTQYF. The chain is built from TRBV6-1 and TRBJ2-3; 11 positions match TRBD1. V trimming: 4 bases; J trimming: 5 bases; junction bases outside the gene matches: 2. Germline lookup yields CDR1 MNHNS and CDR2 SASEGT. The CDR3 is 14 amino acids.

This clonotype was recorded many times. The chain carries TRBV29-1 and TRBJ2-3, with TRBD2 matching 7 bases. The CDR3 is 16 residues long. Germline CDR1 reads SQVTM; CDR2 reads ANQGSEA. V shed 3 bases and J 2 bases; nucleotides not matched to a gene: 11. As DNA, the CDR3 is TGCAGCGTTGACGAATTTGGGGGGGATTTCACAGATACGCAGTATTTT. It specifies CSVDEFGGDFTDTQYF.

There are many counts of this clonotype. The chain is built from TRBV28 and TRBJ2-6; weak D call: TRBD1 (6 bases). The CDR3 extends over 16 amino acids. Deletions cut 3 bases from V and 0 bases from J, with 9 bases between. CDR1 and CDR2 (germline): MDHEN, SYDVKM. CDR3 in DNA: TGTGCCAGCAGTTTCAGGGGAAACTCTGGGGCCAACGTCCTGACTTTC. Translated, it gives CASSFRGNSGANVLTF.

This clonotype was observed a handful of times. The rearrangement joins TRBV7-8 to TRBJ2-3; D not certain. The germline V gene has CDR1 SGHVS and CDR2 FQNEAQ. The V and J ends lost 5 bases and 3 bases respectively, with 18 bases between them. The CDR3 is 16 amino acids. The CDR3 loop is CASSKKDGDPTDTQYF. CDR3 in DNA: TGTGCCAGCAGCAAAAAAGATGGGGATCCAACAGATACGCAGTATTTT.

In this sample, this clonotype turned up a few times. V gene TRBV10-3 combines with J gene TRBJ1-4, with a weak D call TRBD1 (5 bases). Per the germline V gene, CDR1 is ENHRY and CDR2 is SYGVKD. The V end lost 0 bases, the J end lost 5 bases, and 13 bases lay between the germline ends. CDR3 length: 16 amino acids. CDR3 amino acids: CAISESGAGPNEKLFF. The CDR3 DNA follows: TGTGCCATCAGTGAGTCTGGGGCAGGGCCCAATGAAAAACTGTTTTTT.

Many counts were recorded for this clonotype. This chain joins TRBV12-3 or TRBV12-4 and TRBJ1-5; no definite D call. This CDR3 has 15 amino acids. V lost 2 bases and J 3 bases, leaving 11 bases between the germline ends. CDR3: CASSLRQGLNQPQHF. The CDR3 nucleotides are TGTGCCAGCAGTTTAAGGCAAGGACTCAATCAGCCCCAGCATTTT.

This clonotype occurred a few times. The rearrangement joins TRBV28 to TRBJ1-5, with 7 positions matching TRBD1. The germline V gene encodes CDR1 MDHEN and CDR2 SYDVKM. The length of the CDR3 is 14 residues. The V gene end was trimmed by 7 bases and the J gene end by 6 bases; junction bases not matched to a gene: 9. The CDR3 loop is CASTQQGKSQPQHF. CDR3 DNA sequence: TGTGCCAGCACCCAACAGGGGAAAAGTCAGCCCCAGCATTTT.

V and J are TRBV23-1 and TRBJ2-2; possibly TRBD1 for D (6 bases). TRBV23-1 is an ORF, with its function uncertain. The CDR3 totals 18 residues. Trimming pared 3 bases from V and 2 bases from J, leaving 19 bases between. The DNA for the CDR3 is TGCGCCAGCAGTCACATTACCCAGAGACAGGAAAACACCGGGGAGCTGTTTTTT. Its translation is CASSHITQRQENTGELFF.

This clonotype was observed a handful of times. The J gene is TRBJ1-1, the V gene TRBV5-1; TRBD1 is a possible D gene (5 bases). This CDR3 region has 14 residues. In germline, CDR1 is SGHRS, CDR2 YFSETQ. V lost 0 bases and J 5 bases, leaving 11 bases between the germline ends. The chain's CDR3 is CASSLDRRVTEAFF. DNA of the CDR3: TGCGCCAGCAGCTTGGACAGGAGGGTTACTGAAGCTTTCTTT.

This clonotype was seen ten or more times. CDR3 in DNA: TGTGCCTTCCAACAGGGGGCAGCCGGGGAGCTGTTTTTT. Protein: CAFQQGAAGELFF. The V gene is TRBV10-3, the J gene TRBJ2-2; 9 nucleotides agree with TRBD1. V gave up 11 bases and J gave up 6 bases; unmatched junction bases: 7. CDR1 and CDR2 (germline): ENHRY, SYGVKD. The CDR3 totals 13 residues.

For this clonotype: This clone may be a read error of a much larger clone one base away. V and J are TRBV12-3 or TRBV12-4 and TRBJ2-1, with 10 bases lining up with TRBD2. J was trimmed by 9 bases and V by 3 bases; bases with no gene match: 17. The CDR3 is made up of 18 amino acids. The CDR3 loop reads CASSLGGWGLARDGEQFF. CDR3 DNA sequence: TGTGCCAGCAGTTTGGGGGGCTGGGGACTAGCGAGAGACGGTGAGCAGTTCTTC.